Following are 27 T cell receptor beta chains from one sample sequenced in a study of shared clonotypes between healthy human individuals. Assay used: immunoSEQ multiplex PCR; TCRdb lists only in-frame clones, some missing. The sample has roughly 2,000,000 clones, less than 95% seen once. Only CD45RO-negative cells positively selected for CCR7 counted as naive CD8 cells, so terminally differentiated effector memory CD45RA+ cells were excluded. Specimen: naive CD8+ T cells sorted from blood. These receptors were taken from a young man in good health.

The CDR3, as DNA: TGTGCCAGTAGTATACTAGCGTCAGATACGCAGTATTTT. This translates into CASSILASDTQYF. The chain recombines TRBV19 with TRBJ2-3, with D perhaps matching TRBD2 (6 bases). Germline V gene lookup returns CDR1 LNHDA and CDR2 SQIVND (reference sequence). The V gene lost 2 bases and the J gene lost 4 bases, with 7 bases spanning the gap. The CDR3 sequence is 13 residues long.

The chain joins TRBV7-9 to TRBJ2-7, with 7 bases fitting TRBD1. This CDR3 spans 14 amino acids. Germline CDR1 reads SEHNR; CDR2 reads FQNEAQ (reference sequence). Trimming cost V 3 bases and J 2 bases; bases outside gene matches: 4. The CDR3 protein is CASSFDRDPYEQYF. CDR3 coding DNA: TGTGCCAGCAGCTTCGACAGGGACCCCTACGAGCAGTACTTC.

CDR3 protein: CASSYGGRYSNQPQHF. The CDR3, as DNA: TGTGCCAGCAGCTATGGGGGTAGATATAGCAATCAGCCCCAGCATTTT. J is TRBJ1-5 and V is TRBV5-6; tentatively, D is TRBD1 (5 bases). The CDR3 totals 16 residues. CDR1 and CDR2 from the germline V gene are SGHDT and YYEEEE. V shed 3 bases and J shed 0 bases, with 13 bases lying between them. Full variable domain (rest looked up from reference TRBV5-6 and TRBJ1-5): DAGVTQSPTHLIKTRGQQVTLRCSPKSGHDTVSWYQQALGQGPQFIFQYYEEEERQRGNFPDRFSGHQFPNYSSELNVNALLLGDSALYLCASSYGGRYSNQPQHFGDGTRLSIL.

This sequence joins TRBV27 and TRBJ2-7, with a weak D call TRBD2 (5 bases). The CDR3 extends over 15 amino acids. Trimming left V 0 bases short and J 5 bases short, with 14 bases between. Germline CDR1 and CDR2: MNHEY and SMNVEV (reference sequence). The CDR3 protein is CASSLSRAGSHEQYF. The CDR3 DNA reads as TGTGCCAGCAGTTTATCGAGGGCAGGATCCCACGAGCAGTACTTC.

This clone was seen just once. The rearrangement links TRBV19 to TRBJ2-7; D remains ambiguous. Germline assignment: CDR1 LNHDA and CDR2 SQIVND (reference sequence). The CDR3 has 14 amino acids. Between the trimmed V and J ends, which lost 7 bases and 0 bases, there was a span of 13 bases. Written as DNA, the CDR3 is TGTGCCAGTACCTATAGGCCGGACTCCTACGAGCAGTACTTC. Encoded protein: CASTYRPDSYEQYF.

The chain employs TRBV6-6 and TRBJ1-1; tentative D call: TRBD1 (5 bases). The CDR3 is made up of 15 amino acids. V lost 2 bases, J lost 1 base, and 11 bases lay in between. Germline values: CDR1 MNHNY, CDR2 SVGAGI (reference sequence). For the CDR3, the DNA is TGTGCCAGCAGTTACGGTCCAGGGAGGAACACTGAAGCTTTCTTT. Encoded protein: CASSYGPGRNTEAFF.

A single count supports this clone. The chain combines TRBV5-6 with TRBJ1-6, with no clear D. Per the germline V gene, CDR1 is SGHDT and CDR2 is YYEEEE. CDR3 length: 13 residues. Trimming took off 4 bases at V and 3 bases at J, with 5 bases between the two ends. The CDR3 spells CASSDFYNSPLHF. In nucleotides, the CDR3 is TGTGCCAGCAGCGATTTCTATAATTCACCCCTCCACTTT.

This clone appeared once. V usage is TRBV5-5 and J usage is TRBJ1-2, with 8 bases that match TRBD1. J was trimmed by 4 bases and V by 4 bases; bases with no gene match: 9. Germline CDR1 and CDR2: SGHKS and YYEKEE (reference sequence). The CDR3 extends over 15 amino acids. The CDR3 spells CASSARDRLFYGYTF. The CDR3 coding sequence is TGTGCCAGCAGCGCCCGGGACAGGCTATTCTATGGCTACACCTTC.

This clone was counted once. The chain couples TRBV5-1 to TRBJ2-7; no firm D call. The V gene's germline CDR1 is SGHRS and CDR2 YFSETQ. The CDR3 loop spans 14 amino acids. The V end lost 1 base, the J end lost 2 bases, and 10 bases lay between the germline ends. The CDR3 here is CASSLWGPPYEQYF. Written as DNA, the CDR3 is TGCGCCAGCAGCTTGTGGGGTCCCCCCTACGAGCAGTACTTC.

This clone has more than one count but fewer than ten. The V gene is TRBV19, the J gene TRBJ1-2; no reliable D call. The CDR3 totals 12 residues. Between the trimmed V and J ends, which lost 7 bases and 7 bases, there was a span of 13 bases. Germline V gives CDR1 LNHDA, CDR2 SQIVND (reference sequence). CDR3 residues: CASTMGGFGYTF. In nucleotides, the CDR3 is TGTGCCAGTACCATGGGAGGGTTTGGCTACACCTTC.

A word on this clone: The sample carries other DNA sequences with the same CDR3. The V call is TRBV27, the J call TRBJ2-7, with D hard to call. The V gene's germline CDR1 is MNHEY and CDR2 SMNVEV (reference sequence). V lost 0 bases and J 0 bases, leaving 12 bases between the germline ends. This CDR3 contains 16 residues. The CDR3 region has the DNA TGTGCCAGCAGTTTATCCCCGGGCGCGAGCTCCTACGAGCAGTACTTC. Protein: CASSLSPGASSYEQYF.

V and J are TRBV6-1 and TRBJ2-1, with D perhaps matching TRBD1 (7 bases). CDR1 and CDR2 (germline): MNHNS, SASEGT. The CDR3 consists of 14 residues. Trimming stripped 3 bases from V and 4 bases from J, with 10 bases between. In DNA, the CDR3 is TGTGCCAGCAGTGACAGGGGGGTATACAATGAGCAGTTCTTC. Translation gives CASSDRGVYNEQFF.

The genes are TRBV13 and TRBJ2-1; D remains unclear. V shed 2 bases and J shed 0 bases, with 8 bases lying between them. CDR1 and CDR2 from the germline V gene are PRHDT and FYEKMQ (reference sequence). The CDR3 contains 15 residues. CDR3: CASSLKPLSYNEQFF. CDR3 DNA: TGTGCCAGCAGCTTAAAACCACTCTCCTACAATGAGCAGTTCTTC.

Concerning this clone: Other DNA sequences of this sample code for an identical CDR3. The chain has TRBV19 and TRBJ1-1; maybe TRBD1 (5 bases). V dropped 5 bases and J dropped 4 bases, with 8 bases sitting between them. There are 12 residues in the CDR3. Germline loops: CDR1 LNHDA, CDR2 SQIVND (reference sequence). CDR3: CASSAGFTEAFF. Here the CDR3 DNA reads TGTGCCAGTAGTGCAGGGTTCACTGAAGCTTTCTTT.

This clone appeared once. The chain has TRBV6-5 and TRBJ1-2; tentatively, D is TRBD1 (6 bases). This CDR3 is built from 13 residues. The germline gives CDR1 MNHEY, CDR2 SVGAGI. V was trimmed by 6 bases and J by 6 bases, leaving 14 bases between them. CDR3 amino acids: CASSLRTEDGYTF. CDR3 DNA sequence: TGTGCCAGCAGCTTGCGGACAGAAGATGGCTACACCTTC.

The rearrangement uses TRBV9 and TRBJ2-7; D is unresolved. Between the trimmed V and J ends, which lost 3 bases and 3 bases, there was a span of 10 bases. The CDR3 has 13 residues. From germline, CDR1 is SGDLS and CDR2 YYNGEE. CDR3 nucleotides: TGTGCCAGCAGCGCAGGACGAGGCTACGAGCAGTACTTC. Amino acid sequence: CASSAGRGYEQYF.

This clone was observed once. The rearrangement joins TRBV6-4 to TRBJ1-3; 8 bases agree with TRBD1. J gave up 8 bases and V 4 bases, and 19 bases lay outside the gene matches. CDR1 is MRHNA and CDR2 is SNTAGT in the germline V gene. There are 18 residues in the CDR3. The CDR3 bases are TGTGCCAGCAGTGCGAAGCCCCCCGGACAGGGAAAAATTTACACCATATATTTT. Protein sequence: CASSAKPPGQGKIYTIYF.

This clone appeared once. The chain recombines TRBV4-1 with TRBJ2-7, with D unresolved. Trimming took off 4 bases at V and 0 bases at J, with 16 bases between the two ends. Germline assignment: CDR1 MGHRA and CDR2 YSYEKL. CDR3 length: 16 amino acids. The CDR3 nucleotides read TGCGCCAGCAGCCCCACCCTTCTGGGAAGCTCCTACGAGCAGTACTTC. Residues: CASSPTLLGSSYEQYF.

As for this clone: Different DNA sequences within this sample yield the same CDR3. This chain joins TRBV2 and TRBJ2-7; no reliable D call. V was trimmed by 6 bases and J by 7 bases, leaving 7 bases between them. The CDR3 is 10 amino acids. CDR1 and CDR2 from the germline V gene are SNHLY and FYNNEI. CDR3 in DNA: TGTGCCAGCAGCTTGGGGGAGCAGTACTTC. Encoded protein: CASSLGEQYF.

V gene TRBV6-6 combines with J gene TRBJ1-1; D remains ambiguous. Germline CDR1 reads MNHNY; CDR2 reads SVGAGI (reference sequence). This CDR3 region has 13 residues. V gave up 1 base and J gave up 10 bases, with 13 bases separating them. The CDR3 DNA is TGTGCCAGCAGTTACTACGCAGATGAAGGAGCTTTCTTT. Its protein product is CASSYYADEGAFF.

This clone was seen only once. The chain recombines TRBV2 with TRBJ1-2; D not certain. Trimming shortened V by 3 bases and J by 3 bases, and 17 bases separated the two germline ends. The CDR3 is made up of 16 amino acids. CDR1 is SNHLY, CDR2 FYNNEI, per germline. CDR3 sequence reads: CASSDGPVETYYGYTF. The CDR3 bases are TGTGCCAGCAGTGACGGGCCAGTCGAAACATACTATGGCTACACCTTC.

The J gene is TRBJ2-7, the V gene TRBV7-9, with TRBD2 identical over 7 bases. The CDR3 length is 15 residues. The junction had 8 bases not matched to a gene; V was cut back by 2 bases and J by 4 bases. Germline assignment: CDR1 SEHNR and CDR2 FQNEAQ (reference sequence). CDR3 DNA: TGTGCCAGCAGCTTAATTTCGGGGGGTCGGTACGAGCAGTACTTC. It encodes CASSLISGGRYEQYF.

V is TRBV4-1 and J is TRBJ1-2, with a tentative D call TRBD1 (6 bases). Germline V gene data show CDR1 as MGHRA and CDR2 as YSYEKL. The CDR3 totals 15 residues. Trimming removed 0 bases from V and 6 bases from J, with 14 bases in between. The CDR3 reads CASSQDKPGADGYTF. The CDR3 region has the DNA TGCGCCAGCAGCCAAGATAAACCAGGGGCGGATGGCTACACCTTC.

This clone appeared a few times. This chain uses TRBV6-1 with TRBJ1-4, with D hard to call. The CDR3 consists of 15 residues. CDR1 is MNHNS and CDR2 is SASEGT in the germline V gene. V was cut by 6 bases and J by 7 bases, with 18 bases left in between. In DNA form, the CDR3 reads TGTGCCAGCAGCGATTTGTTGACATCGGGTGAAAAACTGTTTTTT. Translation: CASSDLLTSGEKLFF.

The CDR3 sequence: CASSETGFSYNSPLHF. In DNA, the CDR3 is TGTGCCAGCAGTGAAACAGGCTTCTCCTATAATTCACCCCTCCACTTT. The V gene is TRBV25-1, the J gene TRBJ1-6; weak D call: TRBD1 (5 bases). The CDR3 sequence is 16 residues long. V lost 2 bases, J lost 0 bases, and 8 bases lay in between. Germline CDR1 reads MGHDK; CDR2 reads SYGVNS.

This clone appeared once. The V and J genes are TRBV29-1 and TRBJ2-1; no clear D. In germline, CDR1 is SQVTM, CDR2 ANQGSEA. CDR3 size: 13 residues. The germline V and J ends were trimmed by 3 bases and 4 bases, with 10 bases remaining between them. In DNA form, the CDR3 reads TGCAGCGTTGATGGCACGGATTACAATGAGCAGTTCTTC. The encoded protein is CSVDGTDYNEQFF.

J is TRBJ2-7 and V is TRBV5-1, with TRBD2 identical over 14 bases. The CDR3 runs 15 residues. V lost 7 bases, J lost 5 bases, and 8 bases stayed unmatched. Germline lookup yields CDR1 SGHRS and CDR2 YFSETQ. CDR3 bases: TGCGCCAGCGCTGAGACTAGCGGGGGGGCTCACGAGCAGTACTTC. It yields the protein CASAETSGGAHEQYF.